Each of the 14 T cell receptor beta chains below was sequenced from the same sample in a study of T-cell reconstitution after alpha-beta-depleted transplantation in children. Unique molecular identifiers were used to barcode this TCRbeta library. TCRdb called the PCR reads again in MiXCR, with one record for every CDR3 protein. The table records 600,000 to 700,000 distinct CDR3 sequences, about an eighth of them present only once. The sequencing used PBMCs, collected before TCRalphabeta/CD19-depleted stem cell transplant. Receptors were obtained from a girl aged 2 to 10 with congenital amegakaryocytic thrombocytopenia, due to receive a stem cell transplant.

In its sample, this clonotype was seen a few times. The V and J genes are TRBV20-1 and TRBJ1-4, with D unclear. The CDR3 consists of 13 residues. Germline-derived CDR1 and CDR2 are DFQATT and SNEGSKA (reference sequence). Trimming took off 6 bases at V and 4 bases at J, with 12 bases between the two ends. The CDR3 sequence is CSAVRTGNEKLFF. In nucleotides, the CDR3 is TGCAGTGCCGTAAGGACCGGTAATGAAAAACTGTTTTTT.

This clonotype came up a few times. The chain carries TRBV5-1 and TRBJ2-5, with D tentatively TRBD2 (6 bases). The CDR3 runs 17 residues. Germline V gene sequence: CDR1 SGHRS, CDR2 YFSETQ. V lost 4 bases to trimming and J lost 1 base, with 20 bases between them. CDR3 amino acids: CASSRFWRVAFQETQYF. The CDR3, as DNA: TGCGCCAGCAGCCGTTTTTGGAGGGTGGCATTCCAAGAGACCCAGTACTTC.

This clonotype has more than one count but fewer than ten. The gene calls are TRBV10-1 and TRBJ2-1; 9 positions agree with TRBD2. Unmatched junction bases numbered 11, after V lost 3 bases and J lost 8 bases. Per germline, CDR1 WNHNN and CDR2 SYGVQD (reference sequence). CDR3 length: 16 residues. The CDR3 DNA sequence: TGCGCCAGCAGTGATGGCGGGAGGGCCCGGTCGGATGAGCAGTTCTTC. Residues: CASSDGGRARSDEQFF.

This clonotype was counted many times. The chain is built from TRBV20-1 and TRBJ2-1; tentative D call: TRBD1 (6 bases). The CDR3 runs to 13 residues. V was shortened by 3 bases and J by 7 bases, with 13 bases between the two germline ends. Germline V gene sequence: CDR1 DFQATT, CDR2 SNEGSKA (reference sequence). This CDR3 reads CSARRWQGNEQFF. CDR3 nucleotides: TGCAGTGCTAGGAGGTGGCAGGGGAATGAGCAGTTCTTC.

There are many counts of this clonotype. This chain links TRBV6-1 with TRBJ2-3; D may be TRBD2 (5 bases). The V gene lost 7 bases and the J gene lost 0 bases, with 14 bases spanning the gap. Germline assignment: CDR1 MNHNS and CDR2 SASEGT. The length of the CDR3 is 15 residues. CDR3 DNA: TGTGCCAGCAAAGAGAAGCGGCTCAGCACAGATACGCAGTATTTT. Translated, it gives CASKEKRLSTDTQYF.

The sample holds many counts of this clonotype. The V call is TRBV5-1, the J call TRBJ1-3, with unresolved D. The CDR3 is 14 residues long. The germline V gene encodes CDR1 SGHRS and CDR2 YFSETQ. V lost 5 bases and J 0 bases, leaving 9 bases between the germline ends. DNA for the CDR3: TGCGCCAGCAGTTCCCAGGCCTCTGGAAACACCATATATTTT. Its protein product is CASSSQASGNTIYF.

The genes are TRBV15 and TRBJ2-7; no clear D. Trimming removed 0 bases at V and 6 bases at J, with 12 bases between. Per germline, CDR1 LNHNV and CDR2 YYDKDF (reference sequence). The CDR3 contains 14 residues. CDR3 sequence: CATSRDRVYGEQYF. Written as DNA, the CDR3 is TGTGCCACCAGCAGAGATAGGGTGTACGGCGAGCAGTACTTC.

This clonotype was seen only a few times. The chain has TRBV20-1 and TRBJ2-5; D is perhaps TRBD2 (6 bases). Germline V gene lookup returns CDR1 DFQATT and CDR2 SNEGSKA (reference sequence). Trimming stripped 7 bases from V and 1 base from J, with 10 bases between. The CDR3 consists of 12 residues. The CDR3 is CSGSGSQETQYF. The CDR3, as DNA: TGCAGTGGGAGCGGGTCCCAAGAGACCCAGTACTTC.

This clonotype was counted many times. The V call is TRBV7-9, the J call TRBJ1-2; unclear D gene. The germline V gene has CDR1 SEHNR and CDR2 FQNEAQ (reference sequence). This CDR3 comprises 15 residues. V lost 5 bases to trimming and J lost 2 bases, with 15 bases between them. CDR3 amino acids: CASSAVPEGNYGYTF. The CDR3 nucleotides read TGTGCCAGCAGCGCCGTTCCAGAAGGGAACTATGGCTACACCTTC.

This clonotype was picked up many times. The genes are TRBV3-1 and TRBJ2-1, with 7 positions matching TRBD2. The CDR3 runs 16 residues. The ends lost 0 bases at V and 9 bases at J; junction bases unmatched: 11. The germline V gene has CDR1 LGHDT and CDR2 YNNKEL (reference sequence). This chain's CDR3 is CASSQDVGRALSEQFF. CDR3 nucleotides: TGTGCCAGCAGCCAAGACGTAGGGAGGGCCCTAAGTGAGCAGTTCTTC.

The V call is TRBV5-1, the J call TRBJ1-2, with 9 bases fitting TRBD1. The CDR3 loop spans 16 amino acids. Per germline, CDR1 SGHRS and CDR2 YFSETQ. J was trimmed by 4 bases and V by 5 bases; bases with no gene match: 12. Written as DNA, the CDR3 is TGCGCCAGCAGTTCTACCGGGACAGGGACGACCTATGGCTACACCTTC. Translation gives CASSSTGTGTTYGYTF.

V usage is TRBV7-9 and J usage is TRBJ2-1; 9 bases are a match to TRBD2. The CDR3 covers 15 residues. With 5 bases clipped from V and 8 bases from J, the junction kept 10 bases outside the gene matches. CDR1 SEHNR and CDR2 FQNEAQ come from the germline V gene (reference sequence). Here the CDR3 reads CASSPGTSYFDEQFF. The CDR3 coding sequence is TGTGCCAGCAGCCCCGGGACTAGCTACTTCGATGAGCAGTTCTTC.

V gene TRBV29-1 combines with J gene TRBJ2-7; 8 bases fit TRBD1. Germline loops: CDR1 SQVTM, CDR2 ANQGSEA. V gave up 5 bases and J gave up 4 bases; unmatched junction bases: 7. CDR3 length: 13 residues. CDR3 sequence: CSVPGTGVYEQYF. CDR3 in DNA: TGCAGCGTTCCCGGGACAGGAGTATACGAGCAGTACTTC.

This clonotype was seen many times. CDR3 region: CASTPGQGREQYF. CDR3 sequence (DNA): TGCGCCAGCACCCCGGGACAGGGGAGGGAGCAGTACTTC. The chain employs TRBV5-1 and TRBJ2-7; 10 nucleotides agree with TRBD1. After removal of 6 bases from V and 7 bases from J, the junction contained 7 bases not matched to a gene. Germline lookup yields CDR1 SGHRS and CDR2 YFSETQ. CDR3 size: 13 residues.